This T cell receptor (beta chain) is from a study of T cell responses to AZD1222 COVID-19 vaccine. Study-wide results and limits: Repertoire samples came only from after the peak T cell response. Only 5 or 6 individuals given AZD1222 were seropositive at baseline.

Sequencing used immunoSEQ multiplex PCR; TCRdb keeps in-frame clones, though not all of them. The sample shows more than 110,000 clones, 93% of them seen only once. The CDR3 is made up of 13 amino acids. Germline V CDR1 and CDR2: MDHEN, SYDVKM. V lost 5 bases to trimming and J lost 12 bases, with 14 bases between them. Concerning this clone itself: Its antigen is unknown.

The chain carries TRBV28 and TRBJ1-6; D unresolved. The sample in question was peripheral blood, obtained on day 0 of AZD1222 vaccination. This TCR was recovered from an adult in good health. In DNA, the CDR3 is TGTGCCAGCAGTCAACGGACGACGGAACCCCTCCACTTT. This gives the protein CASSQRTTEPLHF.